What follows are 26 T cell receptor beta chains derived from one specimen sequenced in a study of blood T cell repertoires in COVID-19. Data came from immunoSEQ multiplex PCR; TCRdb stores just in-frame clones and leaves some out. The data hold about 230,000 clones, with 88% observed a single time. What was sequenced was PBMCs or T cells enriched from blood (not recorded which). The receptors originated from a woman between 35 and 50 years old with acute COVID-19.

J is TRBJ1-2 and V is TRBV7-2; D possibly corresponds to TRBD1 (5 bases). Deletions cut 0 bases from V and 4 bases from J, with 21 bases between. The CDR3 length is 18 residues. Germline CDR1 and CDR2: SGHTA and FQGNSA. The CDR3 coding sequence is TGTGCCAGCAGCTTAGCGACTTGGGGCTCCCACGGGCTCTATGGCTACACCTTC. Translation gives CASSLATWGSHGLYGYTF.

V gene TRBV7-8 combines with J gene TRBJ1-6; 9 nucleotides match TRBD1. In germline, CDR1 is SGHVS, CDR2 FQNEAQ. V dropped 5 bases and J dropped 6; count of bases not matched to a gene: 2. The CDR3 has 14 residues. The CDR3: CASSRTGANSPLHF. The CDR3 nucleotides are TGTGCCAGCAGCCGGACAGGGGCTAATTCACCCCTCCACTTT. Full variable domain (missing parts from reference TRBV7-8 and TRBJ1-6): GAGVSQSPRYKVAKRGQDVALRCDPISGHVSLFWYQQALGQGPEFLTYFQNEAQLDKSGLPSDRFFAERPEGSVSTLKIQRTQQEDSAVYLCASSRTGANSPLHFGNGTRLTVT.

The gene calls are TRBV29-1 and TRBJ2-1; D perhaps matches TRBD2 (6 bases). Germline CDR1 is SQVTM and CDR2 is ANQGSEA. V lost 3 bases to trimming and J lost 0 bases, with 6 bases between them. The CDR3 consists of 13 residues. CDR3 in DNA: TGCAGCGTTGACGGGAGCTCCTACAATGAGCAGTTCTTC. Its protein is CSVDGSSYNEQFF.

The V gene is TRBV4-3, the J gene TRBJ2-1, with 10 bases that match TRBD2. The germline gives CDR1 LGHNA, CDR2 YSLEER. This CDR3 has 13 residues. Losses at the gene ends were 6 bases for V and 7 bases for J; bases not matched to a gene: 3. The CDR3: CASRNSGGNEQFF. DNA for the CDR3: TGCGCCAGCAGGAATAGCGGGGGGAATGAGCAGTTCTTC.

This clone was seen a handful of times. The chain links TRBV7-9 to TRBJ1-2; D remains ambiguous. The CDR3 contains 13 residues. V lost 0 bases to trimming and J lost 7 bases, with 9 bases between them. CDR1 and CDR2 from the germline V gene are SEHNR and FQNEAQ (reference sequence). The CDR3 protein is CASSLAWGGGYTF. The DNA for the CDR3 is TGTGCCAGCAGCTTAGCTTGGGGAGGTGGCTACACCTTC.

V is TRBV30 and J is TRBJ1-1; TRBD1 is a possible D gene (5 bases). This CDR3 is built from 13 residues. Trimming removed 0 bases from V and 1 base from J, with 6 bases in between. Germline lookup yields CDR1 GTSNPN and CDR2 SVGIG (reference sequence). DNA for the CDR3: TGTGCCTGGAGTGTTGGACAGAACACTGAAGCTTTCTTT. Amino acid sequence: CAWSVGQNTEAFF. Combining the CDR3 with reference TRBV30 and TRBJ1-1 gives the whole variable domain SQTIHQWPATLVQPVGSPLSLECTVEGTSNPNLYWYRQAAGRGLQLLFYSVGIGQISSEVPQNLSASRPQDRQFILSSKKLLLSDSGFYLCAWSVGQNTEAFFGQGTRLTVV.

V is TRBV27 and J is TRBJ1-1; D call uncertain. The germline gives CDR1 MNHEY, CDR2 SMNVEV (reference sequence). Trimming took 6 bases from V and 6 from J, leaving 14 bases between them. This CDR3 contains 13 residues. The chain's CDR3 is CASSAPRPAEAFF. CDR3 sequence (DNA): TGTGCCAGCAGCGCCCCGAGGCCAGCTGAAGCTTTCTTT.

This clone was seen only a few times. The V and J genes are TRBV5-1 and TRBJ2-1; 8 nucleotides align to TRBD2. Per the germline V gene, CDR1 is SGHRS and CDR2 is YFSETQ. V lost 1 base, J lost 7 bases, and 7 bases stayed unmatched. CDR3 length: 15 residues. CDR3 region: CASSLSTASGNEQFF. CDR3 coding DNA: TGCGCCAGCAGCTTGAGTACGGCTAGCGGGAATGAGCAGTTCTTC.

This chain uses TRBV24-1 with TRBJ2-3; TRBD1 is a possible D gene (6 bases). Trimming shortened V by 4 bases and J by 0 bases, and 13 bases separated the two germline ends. The germline gives CDR1 KGHDR, CDR2 SFDVKD. The CDR3 is 16 residues long. Here the CDR3 reads CATSDLGHPSTDTQYF. CDR3 DNA sequence: TGTGCCACCAGTGACCTGGGACACCCTAGCACAGATACGCAGTATTTT.

The chain has TRBV6-2 or TRBV6-3 and TRBJ1-1, with a weak D call TRBD1 (5 bases). Germline CDR1 MNHEY, CDR2 SVGEGT. The CDR3 loop spans 15 amino acids. Trimming removed 0 bases from V and 1 base from J, with 9 bases in between. This CDR3 reads CASSYSSTANTEAFF. DNA for the CDR3: TGTGCCAGCAGTTACTCGTCGACAGCGAACACTGAAGCTTTCTTT.

The chain recombines TRBV4-3 with TRBJ2-2, with a tentative D call TRBD2 (5 bases). The CDR3 sequence is 19 residues long. Trimming cost V 0 bases and J 4 bases, with 21 bases left between them. CDR1 LGHNA and CDR2 YSLEER come from the germline V gene. The CDR3 bases are TGCGCCAGCAGCCAAGATACTATGCGGGCGATCCGAGGCACCGGGGAGCTGTTTTTT. It is translated as CASSQDTMRAIRGTGELFF.

This chain connects TRBV9 to TRBJ2-3, with 8 bases that match TRBD1. Unmatched junction bases numbered 5, after V lost 1 base and J lost 4 bases. The germline CDR1 and CDR2 sequences are SGDLS and YYNGEE. The CDR3 is 15 amino acids. CDR3 amino acids: CASSVRDRPPDTQYF. The DNA for the CDR3 is TGTGCCAGCAGCGTACGGGACAGGCCGCCAGATACGCAGTATTTT.

V and J are TRBV5-1 and TRBJ2-1; D is uncertain. Germline loops: CDR1 SGHRS, CDR2 YFSETQ. V was cut by 0 bases and J by 0 bases, with 7 bases left in between. This CDR3 spans 15 amino acids. This chain's CDR3 is CASSLVAASYNEQFF. CDR3 nucleotide sequence: TGCGCCAGCAGCTTGGTTGCGGCCTCCTACAATGAGCAGTTCTTC.

This chain joins TRBV7-2 and TRBJ1-2; a possible D gene is TRBD1 (6 bases). This CDR3 comprises 15 residues. The V gene's germline CDR1 is SGHTA and CDR2 FQGNSA. The ends were cut back, 1 base at V and 8 bases at J, with 17 bases in the middle. The chain's CDR3 is CASSLGGGRPGGYTF. The CDR3 DNA follows: TGTGCCAGCAGCTTAGGCGGGGGGCGGCCCGGGGGCTACACCTTC.

The gene calls are TRBV30 and TRBJ2-2; no clear D. Germline CDR1 and CDR2: GTSNPN and SVGIG (reference sequence). This CDR3 is 12 amino acids long. V dropped 2 bases and J dropped 6 bases, with 7 bases sitting between them. CDR3 nucleotides: TGTGCCTGGAGTCTTCCAGCCGGGGAGCTGTTTTTT. It is translated as CAWSLPAGELFF.

The rearrangement links TRBV5-4 to TRBJ2-5, with TRBD2 matching over 9 bases. V shed 1 base, J shed 0 bases, and the junction held 1 base outside the gene matches. This CDR3 has 15 residues. Germline-derived CDR1 and CDR2 are SGHNT and YYREEE (reference sequence). The CDR3 region has the DNA TGTGCCAGCAGCTTGCAGCGGGGGGACCAAGAGACCCAGTACTTC. This encodes CASSLQRGDQETQYF.

The genes are TRBV11-2 and TRBJ2-2; D not resolved. Trimming stripped 1 base from V and 7 bases from J, with 7 bases between. CDR1 and CDR2 from the germline V gene are SGHAT and FQNNGV. The CDR3 covers 13 residues. CDR3 coding DNA: TGTGCCAGCAGCTTAGGTTTTCGCGGGGAGCTGTTTTTT. It yields the protein CASSLGFRGELFF.

The V call is TRBV7-9, the J call TRBJ1-2, with D possibly being TRBD1 (6 bases). The CDR3 is 12 residues long. The germline V and J ends were trimmed by 5 bases and 13 bases, with 17 bases remaining between them. Germline assignment: CDR1 SEHNR and CDR2 FQNEAQ (reference sequence). This CDR3 is CASSILQGPPTF. The DNA for the CDR3 is TGTGCCAGCAGCATACTACAGGGACCCCCCACCTTC. Full variable domain (outside the CDR3, taken from reference TRBV7-9 and TRBJ1-2): DTGVSQNPRHKITKRGQNVTFRCDPISEHNRLYWYRQTLGQGPEFLTYFQNEAQLEKSRLLSDRFSAERPKGSFSTLEIQRTEQGDSAMYLCASSILQGPPTFGSGTRLTVV.

The V call is TRBV25-1, the J call TRBJ1-1; weak D call: TRBD1 (6 bases). V lost 1 base, J lost 4 bases, and 19 bases lay in between. The germline CDR1 and CDR2 sequences are MGHDK and SYGVNS. This CDR3 is 17 amino acids long. CDR3 coding DNA: TGTGCCAGCAGTGAATCCCCATGGGGGGGGCGTCTCACTGAAGCTTTCTTT. Translating gives CASSESPWGGRLTEAFF.

A single count supports this clone. The chain employs TRBV4-2 and TRBJ1-1; weak D call: TRBD1 (5 bases). CDR1 LGHNA and CDR2 YNFKEQ come from the germline V gene. The CDR3 has 17 residues. V dropped 1 base and J dropped 1 base, with 16 bases sitting between them. The DNA for the CDR3 is TGTGCCAGCAGCCAAGTGGGGAAGGGAGGGGCGAACACTGAAGCTTTCTTT. Protein: CASSQVGKGGANTEAFF.

The chain has TRBV6-5 and TRBJ1-1, with D unresolved. The V end was cut by 5 bases, the J end by 5 bases, with 15 bases between. This CDR3 is built from 14 residues. In germline, CDR1 is MNHEY, CDR2 SVGAGI. CDR3 region: CASSPVTGVTEAFF. Here the CDR3 DNA reads TGTGCCAGCAGTCCAGTTACGGGAGTGACTGAAGCTTTCTTT.

This chain uses TRBV6-5 with TRBJ1-1, with D perhaps TRBD1 (6 bases). Per the germline V gene, CDR1 is MNHEY and CDR2 is SVGAGI. V dropped 6 bases and J dropped 4 bases, with 12 bases sitting between them. CDR3 length equals 13 residues. The CDR3 sequence: CASSDRQGTEAFF. The CDR3 DNA is TGTGCCAGCAGCGACAGGCAGGGCACTGAAGCTTTCTTT.

The V and J genes are TRBV19 and TRBJ1-1, with 9 bases lining up with TRBD1. V dropped 7 bases and J dropped 0; count of bases not matched to a gene: 12. Germline V CDR1 and CDR2: LNHDA, SQIVND (reference sequence). This CDR3 comprises 17 residues. As DNA, the CDR3 is TGTGCCAGTATCCCCAGGGGACAGGGATCCATGAACACTGAAGCTTTCTTT. This translates into CASIPRGQGSMNTEAFF.

The V call is TRBV12-3 or TRBV12-4, the J call TRBJ2-3; perhaps TRBD2 as D (5 bases). CDR3 length: 13 residues. Between the trimmed V and J ends, which lost 6 bases and 3 bases, there was a span of 10 bases. In nucleotides, the CDR3 is TGTGCCAGCAGCCGACTATTGACAGATACGCAGTATTTT. It encodes CASSRLLTDTQYF.

This chain connects TRBV27 to TRBJ1-5, with 8 nucleotides matching TRBD1. With V trimmed by 3 bases and J by 6 bases, 7 bases remained unmatched. Germline V CDR1 and CDR2: MNHEY, SMNVEV (reference sequence). The CDR3 is 15 amino acids. CDR3 region: CASSLTGVAGQPQHF. The CDR3, as DNA: TGTGCCAGCAGTTTGACAGGGGTGGCCGGTCAGCCCCAGCATTTT.

The CDR3: CASSQDASGGRTDTQYF. The CDR3 DNA follows: TGTGCCAGCAGCCAAGATGCCAGCGGGGGGCGCACAGATACGCAGTATTTT. The gene calls are TRBV3-1 (or the pseudogene TRBV3-2) and TRBJ2-3, with 9 bases fitting TRBD2. Germline V gives CDR1 LGHDT, CDR2 YNNKEL (reference sequence). The CDR3 has 17 amino acids. V lost 0 bases, J lost 1 base, and 5 bases stayed unmatched.